The clone carrying this T cell receptor (beta chain) has ten or more counts. Antigen: not known. From the germline J gene comes the end of the CDR3, since the read stops 3 residues before it. Repertoires were generated with immunoSEQ multiplex PCR, while TCRdb's copy carries only in-frame clones and drops some. This repertoire holds about 20,000 clones, and none appear only once. Blood came from CVID subjects not ill and not taking immunomodulatory or immunosuppressive medication. Heparinized whole blood, roughly 5 to 8.5 ml, came from each donor. The record originates from a study of T cell clonality in common variable immunodeficiency. Study observations and caveats: Common variable immunodeficiency TCR beta sequences reportedly had fewer deletions and N-nucleotide insertions. CVID patient heterogeneity limited repertoire-clinical complication correlations. What drives increased CVID clonality needs T cell subpopulation sequencing.

The germline CDR1 and CDR2 sequences are SQVTM and ANQGSEA. CDR3 length equals 15 residues. The germline V and J ends were trimmed by 4 bases and 3 bases, with 18 bases remaining between them. This receptor was obtained from a human donor with common variable immunodeficiency. The genes are TRBV29-1 and TRBJ1-1; tentative D call: TRBD1 (6 bases). Sequencing was carried out using peripheral blood mononuclear cells. The CDR3 loop reads CSVVQGGLGYTEAFF. CDR3 bases read: TGCAGCGTTGTACAGGGAGGACTGGGGTACACTGAA.